The T cell receptor (beta chain) under discussion was sequenced for a study of regulatory dendritic cells for organ transplantation. CD4+ or CD8+ T cells were sorted as naive CD45RA+ or memory CD45RO+. To note about this clone: Its antigen is unknown.

CDR1 and CDR2 from the germline V gene are MGHRA and YSYEKL. V was pared by 4 bases and J by 5 bases, with 15 bases between. The length of the CDR3 is 15 residues. Notes on the study in general: Memory CD8+ T cells were the most oligoclonal; naive cells were highly diverse. Among resting subsets, memory CD8+ cells contained the most alloreactive clonotypes. Memory CD8+ clonal expansion seemed more limited with regulatory than mature dendritic cells.

Produced via immunoSEQ multiplex PCR; TCRdb's table is partial and in-frame only. The sample consists of about 29,000 clones, roughly four fifths of them appearing once. The TCR sequence derives from a human donor in good health. The chain couples TRBV4-1 to TRBJ1-5; D is uncertain. Sequencing was carried out using naive CD4+ T cells from blood. Subset indicated: CD45RA+ naive T cells. CDR3 in amino acids: CASSPQNTVDQPQHF. CDR3 nucleotides: TGCGCCAGCAGCCCGCAGAACACAGTAGATCAGCCCCAGCATTTT.